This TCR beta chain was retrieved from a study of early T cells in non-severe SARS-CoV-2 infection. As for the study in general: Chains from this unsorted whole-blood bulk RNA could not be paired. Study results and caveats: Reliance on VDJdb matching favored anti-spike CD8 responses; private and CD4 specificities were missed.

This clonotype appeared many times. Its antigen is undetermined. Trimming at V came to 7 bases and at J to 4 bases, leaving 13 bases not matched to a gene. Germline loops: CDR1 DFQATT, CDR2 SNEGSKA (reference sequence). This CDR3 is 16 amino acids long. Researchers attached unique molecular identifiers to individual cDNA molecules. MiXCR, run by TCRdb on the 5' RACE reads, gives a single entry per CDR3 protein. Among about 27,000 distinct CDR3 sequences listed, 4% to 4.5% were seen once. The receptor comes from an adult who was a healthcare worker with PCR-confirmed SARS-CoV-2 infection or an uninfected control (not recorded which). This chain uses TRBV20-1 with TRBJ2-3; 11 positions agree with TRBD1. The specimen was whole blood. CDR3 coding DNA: TGCAGTGTCCCGGGACAGGGGGGAGTCGGGGCAGATACGCAGTATTTT. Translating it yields CSVPGQGGVGADTQYF.